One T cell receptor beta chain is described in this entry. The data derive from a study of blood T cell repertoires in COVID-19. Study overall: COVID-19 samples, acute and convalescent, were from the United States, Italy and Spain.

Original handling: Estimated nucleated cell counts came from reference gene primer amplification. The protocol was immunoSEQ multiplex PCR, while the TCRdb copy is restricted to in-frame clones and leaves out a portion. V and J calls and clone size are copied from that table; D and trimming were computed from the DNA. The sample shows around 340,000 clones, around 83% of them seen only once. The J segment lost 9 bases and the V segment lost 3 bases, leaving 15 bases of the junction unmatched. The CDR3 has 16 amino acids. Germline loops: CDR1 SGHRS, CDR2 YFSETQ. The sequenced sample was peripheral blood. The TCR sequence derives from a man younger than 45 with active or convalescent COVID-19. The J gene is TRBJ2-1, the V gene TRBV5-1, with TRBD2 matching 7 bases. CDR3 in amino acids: CASSSRLAGQVGEQFF. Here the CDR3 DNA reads TGCGCCAGCAGCTCCCGACTAGCCGGTCAAGTCGGTGAGCAGTTCTTC. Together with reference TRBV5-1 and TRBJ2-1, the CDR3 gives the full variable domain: KAGVTQTPRYLIKTRGQQVTLSCSPISGHRSVSWYQQTPGQGLQFLFEYFSETQRNKGNFPGRFSGRQFSNSRSEMNVSTLELGDSALYLCASSSRLAGQVGEQFFGPGTRLTVL.